This T cell receptor (beta chain) is from a study of blood T cell repertoires in COVID-19. Study at large: COVID-19 samples collected from the United States, Italy and Spain covered acute and convalescent phases. T cells, B-cell-depleted T cells, or PBMCs provided the cDNA or gDNA that served as material.

This clone was picked up a small number of times. The V segment lost 5 bases and the J segment 5 bases; nucleotides outside the gene matches: 9. Per the germline V gene, CDR1 is SGHVS and CDR2 is FNYEAQ. The CDR3 consists of 15 residues. Seattle patient enrollment occurred during active infection, with longitudinal follow-up thereafter. Generated by immunoSEQ multiplex PCR, the TCRdb table keeps only in-frame clones and is missing some. The sample holds 60,000 to 65,000 clones, roughly 72% seen once. The chain links TRBV7-6 to TRBJ1-1; 9 bases map to TRBD1. This TCR derives from a woman in her 70s with COVID-19, enrolled during active disease. Material: peripheral blood. This CDR3 reads CASSRGTGRGTEAFF. The CDR3 DNA sequence: TGTGCCAGCAGCAGGGGGACAGGGAGGGGAACTGAAGCTTTCTTT. The full variable domain, with the rest looked up from reference TRBV7-6 and TRBJ1-1, is GAGVSQSPRYKVTKRGQDVALRCDPISGHVSLYWYRQALGQGPEFLTYFNYEAQQDKSGLPNDRFSAERPEGSISTLTIQRTEQRDSAMYRCASSRGTGRGTEAFFGQGTRLTVV.